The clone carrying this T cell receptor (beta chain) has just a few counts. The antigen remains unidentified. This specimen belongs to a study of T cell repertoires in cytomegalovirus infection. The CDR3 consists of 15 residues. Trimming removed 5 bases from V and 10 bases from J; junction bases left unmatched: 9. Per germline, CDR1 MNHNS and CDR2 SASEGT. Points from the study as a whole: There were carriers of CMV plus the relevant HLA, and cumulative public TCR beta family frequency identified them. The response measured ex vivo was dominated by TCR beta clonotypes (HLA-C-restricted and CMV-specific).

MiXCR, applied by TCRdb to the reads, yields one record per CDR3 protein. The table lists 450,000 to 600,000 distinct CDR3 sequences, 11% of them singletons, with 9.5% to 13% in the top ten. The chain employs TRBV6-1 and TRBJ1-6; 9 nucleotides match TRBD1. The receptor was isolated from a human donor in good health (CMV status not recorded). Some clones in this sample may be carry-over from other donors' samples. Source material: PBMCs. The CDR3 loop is CASSPTGGLGSPLHF. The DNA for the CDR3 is TGTGCCAGCAGTCCTACAGGGGGCTTGGGATCACCCCTCCACTTT.